These 20 T cell receptor beta chains share one sample of origin, sequenced in a study of T cells in localized non-small cell lung cancer. Repertoires were generated with immunoSEQ multiplex PCR, while TCRdb's copy carries only in-frame clones and drops some. The table lists about 2,800 clones, about 23% of them singletons. The sample was lung tumor tissue, taken before any cancer treatment. These TCRs come from a female donor over 55 with stage III lung adenocarcinoma.

This clone was detected only a few times. V and J are TRBV11-3 and TRBJ2-2; 7 bases are shared with TRBD2. The CDR3 runs to 15 residues. CDR1 SGHNT and CDR2 YENEEA come from the germline V gene. J gave up 2 bases and V 2 bases, and 2 bases lay outside the gene matches. The CDR3 nucleotides read TGTGCCAGCAGCTTAACTAGCGATAACACCGGGGAGCTGTTTTTT. Residues: CASSLTSDNTGELFF.

The chain recombines TRBV1 with TRBJ1-1. TRBV1 is a listed pseudogene. The CDR3 loop spans 17 amino acids. The CDR3: CASSQEQNYGGGIEAFF. For the CDR3, the DNA is TGCGCCAGCAGCCAAGAACAAAATTATGGGGGGGGAATTGAAGCTTTCTTT.

This chain joins TRBV6-8 and TRBJ1-1; TRBD1 might be the D (5 bases). The length of the CDR3 is 16 residues. The germline V gene encodes CDR1 MNHGY and CDR2 SAAAGT. Trimming removed 6 bases at V and 6 bases at J, with 23 bases between. CDR3 loop: CASRAGEGRSIPEAFF. The CDR3 region has the DNA TGTGCCAGCAGGGCCGGGGAGGGGCGGTCAATTCCTGAAGCTTTCTTT.

This rearrangement joins TRBV28 to TRBJ2-7; D might be TRBD1 or TRBD2, each matching 5 bases. The CDR3 is 16 amino acids. V lost 5 bases and J lost 0, with 17 bases in between. Germline CDR1 MDHEN, CDR2 SYDVKM. DNA for the CDR3: TGTGCCAGCAGTCCATGGGACCGCAGTAGCTCCTACGAGCAGTACTTC. Its protein product is CASSPWDRSSSYEQYF. The variable domain in full, with the rest retrieved from reference TRBV28 and TRBJ2-7, is DVKVTQSSRYLVKRTGEKVFLECVQDMDHENMFWYRQDPGLGLRLIYFSYDVKMKEKGDIPEGYSVSREKKERFSLILESASTNQTSMYLCASSPWDRSSSYEQYFGPGTRLTVT.

The chain carries TRBV18 and TRBJ2-2, with D possibly matching TRBD1 (6 bases). Trimming removed 6 bases from V and 2 bases from J, with 10 bases in between. Germline V gene sequence: CDR1 KGHSH, CDR2 LQKENI. There are 14 residues in the CDR3. The DNA for the CDR3 is TGTGCCAGCTCTCCGACAGGAAACACCGGGGAGCTGTTTTTT. This translates into CASSPTGNTGELFF. Supplemented by reference TRBV18 and TRBJ2-2, the full variable domain reads NAGVMQNPRHLVRRRGQEARLRCSPMKGHSHVYWYRQLPEEGLKFMVYLQKENIIDESGMPKERFSAEFPKEGPSILRIQQVVRGDSAAYFCASSPTGNTGELFFGEGSRLTVL.

Within the sample, this clone is large (0.1 to 1%). This sequence joins TRBV19 and TRBJ1-2; D is unclear. Germline V CDR1 and CDR2: LNHDA, SQIVND (reference sequence). The CDR3 totals 11 residues. The V gene lost 7 bases and the J gene lost 4 bases, with 7 bases spanning the gap. The CDR3 DNA reads as TGTGCCAGTAATACAGTCTATGGCTACACCTTC. Translated: CASNTVYGYTF.

V and J are TRBV9 and TRBJ2-2; weak D call: TRBD1 (6 bases). The CDR3 loop spans 15 amino acids. The V and J ends lost 4 bases and 1 base respectively, with 11 bases between them. Germline V gene sequence: CDR1 SGDLS, CDR2 YYNGEE. The CDR3: CASSLQGLNTGELFF. CDR3 sequence (DNA): TGTGCCAGCAGCTTACAGGGCTTGAACACCGGGGAGCTGTTTTTT.

The chain joins TRBV5-1 to TRBJ2-7; tentatively, D is TRBD2 (6 bases). V was trimmed by 4 bases and J by 6 bases, leaving 17 bases between them. The CDR3 is 14 amino acids. Germline CDR1 and CDR2: SGHRS and YFSETQ. The CDR3 DNA is TGCGCCAGCAGCCCCGGAGGGAGATTGGGCGAGCAGTACTTC. Protein product: CASSPGGRLGEQYF.

The CDR3 bases are TGCGCCAGCAGGGCGGGGCTCCAAGAGACCCAGTACTTC. This sequence encodes CASRAGLQETQYF. The chain uses TRBV10-2 and TRBJ2-5; possibly TRBD2 for D (6 bases). The CDR3 is 13 amino acids. Germline V gene sequence: CDR1 WSHSY, CDR2 SAAADI. With 6 bases removed from V and 1 base from J, the gap between germline ends came to 9 bases.

The chain carries TRBV23-1 and TRBJ2-7; D remains unclear. TRBV23-1 is identified as an open reading frame with a role that is uncertain. The CDR3 totals 13 residues. Trimming took 6 bases from V and 0 from J, leaving 9 bases between them. Written as DNA, the CDR3 is TGCGCCAGCAGCCCACGGAGCTCCTACGAGCAGTACTTC. This gives the protein CASSPRSSYEQYF.

This chain joins TRBV7-6 and TRBJ1-1, with D perhaps matching TRBD1 (5 bases). Per the germline V gene, CDR1 is SGHVS and CDR2 is FNYEAQ. Between the trimmed V and J ends, which lost 1 base and 0 bases, there was a span of 15 bases. The CDR3 extends over 17 amino acids. The CDR3 reads CASSLGPPQDMNTEAFF. The CDR3 DNA reads TGTGCCAGCAGCTTAGGACCCCCACAGGACATGAACACTGAAGCTTTCTTT.

This clone is categorized as medium-sized (0.01 to 0.1%). The genes are TRBV7-6 and TRBJ2-3, with TRBD2 matching over 8 bases. J was trimmed by 3 bases and V by 6 bases; bases with no gene match: 8. The CDR3 extends over 15 amino acids. Germline V gives CDR1 SGHVS, CDR2 FNYEAQ. CDR3 sequence (DNA): TGTGCCAGCAGAACCGGGACTAGTGGAACAGATACGCAGTATTTT. This codes for CASRTGTSGTDTQYF.

The V call is TRBV6-8, the J call TRBJ2-1; D is possibly TRBD2 (5 bases). V lost 2 bases, J lost 14 bases, and 22 bases lay in between. The CDR3 length is 15 residues. The V gene's germline CDR1 is MNHGY and CDR2 SAAAGT. CDR3 sequence reads: CASSYGSVGDQEKFF. The CDR3 nucleotides are TGTGCCAGCAGTTACGGATCGGTGGGAGACCAGGAGAAGTTCTTC.

V gene TRBV18 combines with J gene TRBJ2-5; no firm D call. The V end was cut by 3 bases, the J end by 2 bases, with 4 bases between. CDR1 is KGHSH and CDR2 is LQKENI in the germline V gene. CDR3 length equals 12 residues. The DNA of the CDR3 is TGTGCCAGCTCACCTAGACAAGAGACCCAGTACTTC. This translates into CASSPRQETQYF.

This clone rates as medium-sized. This chain joins TRBV11-3 and TRBJ2-7, with 7 bases lining up with TRBD2. Germline V CDR1 and CDR2: SGHNT, YENEEA. This CDR3 spans 14 amino acids. V lost 5 bases and J lost 6; bases outside the gene matches: 10. CDR3 bases: TGTGCCAGCAGCGTGGGGGGGAGGGCCGCCGAGCAGTACTTC. Translating it yields CASSVGGRAAEQYF.

The chain combines TRBV11-3 with TRBJ2-7, with D unclear. V dropped 1 base and J dropped 0 bases, with 7 bases sitting between them. This CDR3 region has 14 residues. The germline gives CDR1 SGHNT, CDR2 YENEEA. The CDR3 region is CASSLGPLSYEQYF. CDR3 DNA: TGTGCCAGCAGCTTAGGCCCCCTCTCCTACGAGCAGTACTTC.

This clone has more than one count but fewer than ten. The rearrangement joins TRBV18 to TRBJ1-4, with TRBD1 as a possible D gene (5 bases). CDR1 is KGHSH and CDR2 is LQKENI in the germline V gene. The CDR3 has 13 residues. The V end was cut by 6 bases, the J end by 7 bases, with 12 bases between. CDR3 nucleotide sequence: TGTGCCAGCTCCCCGGGGGAAAGTGAAAAACTGTTTTTT. Translation: CASSPGESEKLFF.

J is TRBJ2-6 and V is TRBV6-8; 7 bases map to TRBD1. In germline, CDR1 is MNHGY, CDR2 SAAAGT. The CDR3 extends over 17 amino acids. The ends lost 8 bases at V and 2 bases at J; junction bases unmatched: 12. The CDR3 bases are TGTGCCAGCGGGAAACAGGGGATGGGGACTGGGGCCAACGTCCTGACTTTC. Translated, it gives CASGKQGMGTGANVLTF.

This clone came up a few times. The genes are TRBV28 and TRBJ1-5; possible D gene TRBD1, 6 bases. This CDR3 has 15 amino acids. CDR1 is MDHEN, CDR2 SYDVKM, per germline. V lost 6 bases and J 0 bases, leaving 12 bases between the germline ends. The CDR3 reads CASRVQGFSNQPQHF. The CDR3 DNA follows: TGTGCCAGCAGGGTACAGGGCTTTAGCAATCAGCCCCAGCATTTT.

The chain is built from TRBV11-3 and TRBJ2-7; TRBD1 agrees at 10 bases. This CDR3 contains 14 residues. Per germline, CDR1 SGHNT and CDR2 YENEEA. V shed 4 bases and J 6 bases; nucleotides not matched to a gene: 6. CDR3 region: CASSSTGTGAEQYF. The CDR3 DNA sequence: TGTGCCAGCAGCTCGACCGGGACAGGGGCCGAGCAGTACTTC.